This is a list of T cell receptor beta chains from one sample in a study of beta chain features in type 1 diabetes. Assay used: immunoSEQ multiplex PCR; TCRdb lists only in-frame clones, some missing. The sample lists 150,000 to 180,000 clones; 11% were seen once. Material for sequencing was central memory CD4+ T cells from blood. These receptors were taken from a man aged 18 to 30 in good health. CDR3s include the opening cysteine and the closing phenylalanine or tryptophan. The D gene is left open where the match is weak. Not every row has a clone size; where given, it reads once, few, many or a size class.

j_call cdr3_length d_call clone_size v_call cdr3_aa cdr3_nt
TRBJ2-1 17 - few TRBV11-1 CASSTRLVVPSQNEQFF TGTGCCAGCAGCACCCGACTAGTCGTACCCAGTCAGAATGAGCAGTTCTTC
TRBJ2-3 14 - few TRBV5-6 CASTRTVSTDTQYF TGTGCCAGCACCCGAACTGTTAGCACAGATACGCAGTATTTT
TRBJ1-1 12 - - TRBV28 CASRPQETQAFF TGTGCCAGCAGACCCCAGGAAACTCAAGCTTTCTTT
TRBJ2-3 13 - - TRBV4-1 CASSQRGPDTQYF TGCGCCAGCAGCCAGCGGGGGCCAGATACGCAGTATTTT
TRBJ2-1 15 - - TRBV7-7 CASSLAVSSYNEQFF TGTGCTAGCAGCTTAGCGGTGAGCTCCTACAATGAGCAGTTCTTC
TRBJ1-1 16 - - TRBV28 CASSRDRASRSTEAFF TGTGCCAGCAGTAGAGACCGGGCCTCGAGGAGCACTGAAGCTTTCTTT
TRBJ2-1 15 TRBD2 many TRBV15 CATSRDRTSLGEQFF TGTGCCACCAGCAGAGATAGGACTAGCCTCGGTGAGCAGTTCTTC
TRBJ1-1 15 TRBD1 - TRBV18 CASSPPKGANTEAFF TGTGCCAGCTCACCACCGAAGGGGGCGAACACTGAAGCTTTCTTT
TRBJ2-2 16 - few TRBV15 CATSRDGSGATGELFF TGTGCCACCAGCAGAGATGGTTCAGGGGCAACCGGGGAGCTGTTTTTT
TRBJ2-5 13 - - TRBV7-2 CASSSGPKETQYF TGTGCCAGCAGCTCGGGTCCCAAAGAGACCCAGTACTTC
TRBJ1-1 14 - few TRBV4-3 CASSQEWRTGEAFF TGCGCCAGCAGCCAAGAATGGCGTACAGGGGAAGCTTTCTTT
TRBJ1-5 13 - few TRBV30 CAWSQQENQPQHF TGTGCCTGGAGCCAACAGGAGAATCAGCCCCAGCATTTT
TRBJ1-3 14 - - TRBV6-5 CASINTGQGNTIYF TGTGCCAGCATTAACACCGGACAGGGAAACACCATATATTTT
TRBJ1-1 14 - few TRBV13 CASIKREGNTEAFF TGTGCCAGCATCAAAAGGGAGGGAAACACTGAAGCTTTCTTT
TRBJ1-2 12 - few TRBV7-9 CAWRGANYGYTF TGTGCCTGGCGGGGCGCTAACTATGGCTACACCTTC
TRBJ2-3 18 TRBD2 few TRBV7-2 CASSLVRLAGGGTDTQYF TGTGCCAGCAGCTTAGTGAGGCTAGCGGGGGGCGGAACAGATACGCAGTATTTT
TRBJ1-5 16 - - TRBV10-3 CAISESDSLGHQPQHF TGTGCCATCAGTGAGTCGGACAGTTTAGGGCATCAGCCCCAGCATTTT
TRBJ2-5 17 - few TRBV7-2 CASSLYTRAGAKETQYF TGTGCCAGCAGCTTATACACTAGGGCGGGGGCGAAAGAGACCCAGTACTTC
TRBJ2-1 12 - - TRBV29-1 CSALRGVDEQFF TGCAGCGCTTTGAGGGGGGTAGATGAGCAGTTCTTC
TRBJ1-2 13 TRBD1 - TRBV7-2 CASSRGQNYGYTF TGTGCCAGCAGCCGGGGACAGAACTATGGCTACACCTTC
TRBJ1-2 11 - - TRBV20-1 CSARVGSGYTF TGCAGTGCTAGAGTGGGGTCTGGCTACACCTTC
TRBJ2-7 14 - many TRBV6-1 CASSEALRGFEQYF TGTGCCAGCAGTGAAGCGCTTCGAGGATTCGAGCAGTACTTC
TRBJ2-7 14 - - TRBV27 CASSLPLTSYEQYF TGTGCCAGCAGTTTACCACTTACCTCCTACGAGCAGTACTTC
TRBJ2-5 10 - few TRBV29-1 CSVDRETQYF TGCAGCGTTGACAGGGAGACCCAGTACTTC
TRBJ2-3 14 - - TRBV10-3 CAISLAASTDTQYF TGTGCCATCAGCTTAGCGGCTAGCACAGATACGCAGTATTTT
TRBJ1-6 13 - - TRBV13 CASSLAGGSPLHF TGTGCCAGCAGCTTAGCGGGGGGATCACCCCTCCACTTT
TRBJ2-3 17 - - TRBV29-1 CSVEGSWGTANTDTQYF TGCAGCGTTGAAGGGTCTTGGGGGACGGCCAACACAGATACGCAGTATTTT
TRBJ2-7 14 - - TRBV6-5 CASSEQAVAYEQYF TGTGCCAGCAGCGAGCAAGCAGTCGCCTACGAGCAGTACTTC
TRBJ1-4 13 - - TRBV30 CAWSAQSGEKLFF TGTGCCTGGAGTGCTCAGAGTGGTGAAAAACTGTTTTTT
TRBJ2-3 16 - many TRBV7-6 CASSLARAGSPDTQYF TGTGCCAGCAGCTTAGCTCGGGCAGGGAGCCCAGATACGCAGTATTTT
TRBJ1-2 14 - - TRBV29-1 CSVETGDRSYGYTF TGCAGCGTTGAAACAGGCGACCGATCCTATGGCTACACCTTC
TRBJ2-1 17 TRBD2 - TRBV27 CASSVRMGLAGHNEQFF TGTGCCAGCAGTGTCAGAATGGGACTAGCTGGGCACAATGAGCAGTTCTTC
TRBJ2-7 13 - - TRBV9 CASSKGPAYEQYF TGTGCCAGCAGCAAGGGTCCCGCCTACGAGCAGTACTTC
TRBJ1-2 13 - - TRBV5-1 CASSFVSNYGYTF TGCGCCAGCAGCTTCGTAAGCAACTATGGCTACACCTTC
TRBJ1-5 13 - few TRBV18 CASAEYSNQPQHF TGTGCCAGCGCAGAGTATAGCAATCAGCCCCAGCATTTT
TRBJ2-5 15 TRBD1 - TRBV5-1 CASSLAGQGMETQYF TGCGCCAGCAGCTTGGCGGGACAGGGTATGGAGACCCAGTACTTC
TRBJ1-2 14 TRBD1 - TRBV4-2 CASSGGQGNYGYTF TGTGCCAGCAGCGGAGGACAGGGGAATTATGGCTACACCTTC
TRBJ2-5 14 TRBD1 few TRBV19 CASSRGQLQETQYF TGTGCCAGTAGTAGGGGACAGCTTCAAGAGACCCAGTACTTC
TRBJ2-5 16 TRBD2 - TRBV28 CASSSGGMGAQETQYF TGTGCCAGCAGTTCGGGAGGGATGGGGGCCCAAGAGACCCAGTACTTC
TRBJ2-7 13 - few TRBV7-3 CASSLKVTYEQYF TGTGCCAGCAGCTTAAAGGTAACCTACGAGCAGTACTTC
TRBJ1-1 14 - few TRBV18 CASSPGGGGTEAFF TGTGCCAGCTCACCAGGGGGGGGTGGCACTGAAGCTTTCTTT
TRBJ2-7 12 - - TRBV2 CASSDTLSEQYF TGTGCCAGCAGTGATACCCTCTCGGAGCAGTACTTC
TRBJ2-7 12 - few TRBV29-1 CSVDGVLGEQYF TGCAGCGTTGATGGCGTTCTGGGCGAGCAGTACTTC
TRBJ2-3 15 TRBD1 many TRBV28 CASSRTGGASDTQYF TGTGCCAGCAGTCGGACAGGGGGCGCCTCAGATACGCAGTATTTT
TRBJ2-7 15 TRBD1 few TRBV29-1 CSVDIGTVRSYEQYF TGCAGCGTTGACATCGGGACAGTACGATCCTACGAGCAGTACTTC
TRBJ1-1 12 - few TRBV25-1 CASSGSGREAFF TGTGCCAGCAGTGGGTCCGGACGTGAAGCTTTCTTT
TRBJ2-2 13 - few TRBV9 CASSGSHTGELFF TGTGCCAGCAGCGGTTCGCACACCGGGGAGCTGTTTTTT
TRBJ1-3 11 - few TRBV7-6 CASSLGNTIYF TGTGCCAGCAGCTTGGGAAACACCATATATTTT
TRBJ2-5 14 - - TRBV5-4 CASSTQLGGETQYF TGTGCCAGCAGCACACAATTAGGGGGAGAGACCCAGTACTTC
TRBJ2-7 15 TRBD1 - TRBV2 CASGGSGTASYEQYF TGTGCCAGCGGAGGTTCCGGGACAGCATCCTACGAGCAGTACTTC
TRBJ1-2 14 - - TRBV5-1 CASSLEPANYGYTF TGCGCCAGCAGCTTGGAGCCAGCCAACTATGGCTACACCTTC
TRBJ2-1 16 - few TRBV27 CASSRGGAGPYNEQFF TGTGCCAGCAGCCGAGGCGGTGCAGGGCCCTACAATGAGCAGTTCTTC
TRBJ1-1 15 TRBD1 - TRBV5-1 CASSPATGENTEAFF TGCGCCAGCAGTCCCGCGACAGGGGAGAACACTGAAGCTTTCTTT
TRBJ1-5 15 - few TRBV19 CASSIGGASNQPQHF TGTGCCAGTAGTATCGGGGGGGCCAGCAATCAGCCCCAGCATTTT